Below, 7 T cell receptor beta chains from the same sample are listed, as sequenced in a study of follicular helper T cells after annual influenza vaccination. The data were produced by immunoSEQ multiplex PCR, yet TCRdb's version contains in-frame clones alone and is incomplete. The data show 12,000 or so clones, with 80% seen just once and roughly 3.5% held by the top ten. Described time point: 2015-2016 season, pre-vaccination. Sample: CXCR5+ CD38- circulating T follicular helper cells from blood, taken on the day of influenza vaccination. Indicated subset: circulating Tfh, non-naive CD4+CXCR5+PD-1+ (ICOS+CD38+ or ICOS-CD38-). These receptors were taken from an adult who received the influenza vaccine.

V and J are TRBV6-1 and TRBJ2-7; 10 bases are shared with TRBD1. V was clipped by 5 bases and J by 3 bases; unmatched bases: 7. This CDR3 comprises 15 residues. Germline V gene data show CDR1 as MNHNS and CDR2 as SASEGT. CDR3 sequence: CASSLTGTGDYEQYF. The CDR3 DNA reads TGTGCCAGCAGTCTTACCGGGACAGGGGACTACGAGCAGTACTTC.

The chain links TRBV28 to TRBJ2-3, with no clear D. V was shortened by 6 bases and J by 5 bases, with 9 bases between the two germline ends. From germline, CDR1 is MDHEN and CDR2 SYDVKM. This CDR3 has 12 amino acids. The CDR3 coding sequence is TGTGCCAGCAGCCGTCTAGAAGATACGCAGTATTTT. Amino acids: CASSRLEDTQYF.

The rearrangement joins TRBV19 to TRBJ2-1; TRBD1 or TRBD2 may be the D gene (7 bases each). This CDR3 has 14 residues. Per germline, CDR1 LNHDA and CDR2 SQIVND (reference sequence). Trimming took 6 bases from V and 4 from J, leaving 13 bases between them. In DNA, the CDR3 is TGTGCCAGTAGCCCGCAGGGGGGGTACAATGAGCAGTTCTTC. It encodes CASSPQGGYNEQFF.

V usage is TRBV11-1 and J usage is TRBJ2-7; possibly TRBD2 for D (6 bases). V was cut by 5 bases and J by 7 bases, with 18 bases left in between. The CDR3 has 14 residues. Germline CDR1 and CDR2: SGHAT and FQDESV (reference sequence). CDR3: CASSPGGITKEQYF. In nucleotides, the CDR3 is TGTGCCAGCAGCCCAGGAGGGATCACGAAAGAGCAGTACTTC. Full variable domain (remainder filled in from reference TRBV11-1 and TRBJ2-7): EAEVAQSPRYKITEKSQAVAFWCDPISGHATLYWYRQILGQGPELLVQFQDESVVDDSQLPKDRFSAERLKGVDSTLKIQPAELGDSAMYLCASSPGGITKEQYFGPGTRLTVT.

The chain is built from TRBV5-5 and TRBJ1-5, with D possibly being TRBD1 (5 bases). This CDR3 spans 15 amino acids. V was clipped by 1 base and J by 7 bases, with 15 bases between them. The germline gives CDR1 SGHKS, CDR2 YYEKEE (reference sequence). CDR3 sequence: CASSLYWDPKQPQHF. The CDR3 coding sequence is TGTGCCAGCAGCTTGTATTGGGACCCTAAGCAGCCCCAGCATTTT.

This rearrangement joins TRBV7-2 to TRBJ2-5; D ambiguous. The ends were cut back, 5 bases at V and 1 base at J, with 8 bases in the middle. Germline loops: CDR1 SGHTA, CDR2 FQGNSA. This CDR3 spans 13 amino acids. Here the CDR3 DNA reads TGTGCCAGCAGCGCGTACATCCAAGAGACCCAGTACTTC. Its protein product is CASSAYIQETQYF. The entire variable domain, with the rest obtained from reference TRBV7-2 and TRBJ2-5, is as follows: GAGVSQSPSNKVTEKGKDVELRCDPISGHTALYWYRQSLGQGLEFLIYFQGNSAPDKSGLPSDRFSAERTGGSVSTLTIQRTQQEDSAVYLCASSAYIQETQYFGPGTRLLVL.

This clone appeared a single time. The chain employs TRBV7-6 and TRBJ2-3, with D hard to call. CDR1 and CDR2 (germline): SGHVS, FNYEAQ. This CDR3 region has 14 residues. Trimming removed 0 bases from V and 6 bases from J, with 10 bases in between. The CDR3 here is CASSLAPSMDTQYF. The DNA of the CDR3 is TGTGCCAGCAGCTTAGCACCGAGTATGGATACGCAGTATTTT.